The entry that follows covers one TCR beta chain sequence. Its antigen is not known. The data originate from a study of cytomegalovirus exposure and HLA in healthy donors. V lost 4 bases and J lost 4, with 8 bases in between. Germline V gene data show CDR1 as MNHNY and CDR2 as SVGAGI (reference sequence). This CDR3 is built from 12 residues. The PCR was carried out with 60 Vbeta primers and 13 Jbeta primers. Data came from immunoSEQ multiplex PCR; TCRdb stores just in-frame clones and leaves some out. Among around 98,000 clones listed, 69% were seen once. The study, taken as a whole, reports: Altogether, about 160 TCR beta chains were recorded as cytomegalovirus-associated. There were reportedly fewer N-insertions in an Asian-associated ancestry cluster than the roughly 680-donor mean, in a later analysis. Researchers reported in a later analysis that a missense DCLRE1C variant was tied to TCR beta V- and J-gene trimming. The majority of CMV-associated TCR beta chains were reported as apparently HLA-restricted in a later analysis.

The chain has TRBV6-6 and TRBJ2-7; D is ambiguous. Input material: PBMCs. The sequence derives from a female donor in good health and CMV-seronegative. CDR3 loop: CASSSPKYEQYF. Written as DNA, the CDR3 is TGTGCCAGCAGTTCCCCTAAGTACGAGCAGTACTTC.